This note documents a single TCR beta chain sequence. The antigen remains unidentified. Sequenced by immunoSEQ multiplex PCR; TCRdb stores in-frame clones only, minus some. In the table there are about 23,000 clones, roughly 74% of which are singletons. The unexposed donors gave CD4+ T cells in 2011-2018, prior to COVID-19. After roughly 9 days of culture, CD4+ T cells were isolated. Trimming at V came to 4 bases and at J to 2 bases, leaving 10 bases not matched to a gene. The germline gives CDR1 LNHDA, CDR2 SQIVND (reference sequence). This CDR3 is built from 16 residues. The source of the sample is a study of CD4 T cells in relation to SARS-CoV-2 and coronaviruses.

Source material: CD4+ T cells from PBMCs, cultured in vitro. This TCR was sampled from a human donor in good health. The chain links TRBV19 to TRBJ1-2; 7 bases are a match to TRBD1. The CDR3 region is CASSTPGTAPNYGYTF. CDR3 DNA: TGTGCCAGTAGTACCCCCGGGACAGCACCAAACTATGGCTACACCTTC.